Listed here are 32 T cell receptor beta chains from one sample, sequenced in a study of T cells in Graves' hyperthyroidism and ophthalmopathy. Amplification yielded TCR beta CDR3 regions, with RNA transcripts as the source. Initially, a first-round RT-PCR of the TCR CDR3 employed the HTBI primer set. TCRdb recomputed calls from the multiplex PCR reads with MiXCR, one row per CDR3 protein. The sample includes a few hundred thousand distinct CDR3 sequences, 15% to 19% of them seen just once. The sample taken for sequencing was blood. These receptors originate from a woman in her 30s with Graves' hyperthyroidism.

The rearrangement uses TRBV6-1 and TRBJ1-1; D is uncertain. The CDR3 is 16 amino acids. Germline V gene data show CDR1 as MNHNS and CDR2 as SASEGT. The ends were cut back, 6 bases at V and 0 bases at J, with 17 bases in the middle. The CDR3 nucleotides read TGTGCCAGCAGGCTCAGCCTAGACCTGATGAACACTGAAGCTTTCTTT. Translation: CASRLSLDLMNTEAFF.

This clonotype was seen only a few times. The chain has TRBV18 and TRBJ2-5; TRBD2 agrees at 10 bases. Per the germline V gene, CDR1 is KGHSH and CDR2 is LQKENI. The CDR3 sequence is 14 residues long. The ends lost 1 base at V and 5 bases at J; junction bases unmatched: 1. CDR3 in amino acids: CASSPQTSGETQYF. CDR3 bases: TGTGCCAGCTCACCACAGACTAGCGGGGAGACCCAGTACTTC.

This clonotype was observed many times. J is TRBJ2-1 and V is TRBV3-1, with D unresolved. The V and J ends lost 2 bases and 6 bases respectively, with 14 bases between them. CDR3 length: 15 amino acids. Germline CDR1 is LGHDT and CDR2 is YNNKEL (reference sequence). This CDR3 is CASSQTNSPGNEQFF. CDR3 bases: TGTGCCAGCAGCCAAACAAACAGCCCTGGCAATGAGCAGTTCTTC.

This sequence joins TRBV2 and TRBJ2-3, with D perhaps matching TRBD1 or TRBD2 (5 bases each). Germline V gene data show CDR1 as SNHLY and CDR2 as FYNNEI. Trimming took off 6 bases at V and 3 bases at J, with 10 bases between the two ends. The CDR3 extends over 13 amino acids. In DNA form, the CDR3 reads TGTGCCAGCAGGACATGGGGGACAGATACGCAGTATTTT. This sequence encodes CASRTWGTDTQYF.

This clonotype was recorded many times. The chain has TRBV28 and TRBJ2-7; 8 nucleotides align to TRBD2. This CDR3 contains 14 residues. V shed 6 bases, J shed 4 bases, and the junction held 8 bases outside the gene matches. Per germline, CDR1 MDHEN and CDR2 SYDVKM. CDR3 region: CASSPGGRRYEQYF. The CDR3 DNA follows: TGTGCCAGCAGCCCGGGCGGGAGGAGGTACGAGCAGTACTTC. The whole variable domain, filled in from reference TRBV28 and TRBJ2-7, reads DVKVTQSSRYLVKRTGEKVFLECVQDMDHENMFWYRQDPGLGLRLIYFSYDVKMKEKGDIPEGYSVSREKKERFSLILESASTNQTSMYLCASSPGGRRYEQYFGPGTRLTVT.

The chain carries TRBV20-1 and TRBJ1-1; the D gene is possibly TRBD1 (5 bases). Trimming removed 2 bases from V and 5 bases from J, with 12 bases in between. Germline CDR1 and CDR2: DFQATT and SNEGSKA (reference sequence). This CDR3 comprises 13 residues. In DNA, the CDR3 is TGCAGTGCTAGACTCCCAGGGAGGACTGAAGCTTTCTTT. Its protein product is CSARLPGRTEAFF.

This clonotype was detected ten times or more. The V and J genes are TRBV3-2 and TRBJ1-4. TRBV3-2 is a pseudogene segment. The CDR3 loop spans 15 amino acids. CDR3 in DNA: TGTGCCAGCAGCCTCCTCACAGAAACTAATGAAAAACTGTTTTTT. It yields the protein CASSLLTETNEKLFF.

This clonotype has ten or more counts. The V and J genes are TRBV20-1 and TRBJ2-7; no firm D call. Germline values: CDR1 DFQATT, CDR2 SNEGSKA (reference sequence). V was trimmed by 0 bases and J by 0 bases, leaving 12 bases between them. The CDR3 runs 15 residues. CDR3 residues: CSAREYTSSSYEQYF. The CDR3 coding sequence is TGCAGTGCTAGAGAATACACCTCGAGCTCCTACGAGCAGTACTTC.

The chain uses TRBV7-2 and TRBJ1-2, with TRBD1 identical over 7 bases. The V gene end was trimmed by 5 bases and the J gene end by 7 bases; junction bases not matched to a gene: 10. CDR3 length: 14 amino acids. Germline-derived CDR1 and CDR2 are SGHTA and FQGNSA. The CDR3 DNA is TGTGCCAGCAGCCCAGGGGGGGGAGATGGTGGCTACACCTTC. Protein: CASSPGGGDGGYTF.

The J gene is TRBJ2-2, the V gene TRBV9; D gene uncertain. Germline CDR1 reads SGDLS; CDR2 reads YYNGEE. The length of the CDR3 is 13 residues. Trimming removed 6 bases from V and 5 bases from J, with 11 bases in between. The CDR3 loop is CASKTGITGELFF. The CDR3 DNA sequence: TGTGCCAGCAAAACTGGCATAACCGGGGAGCTGTTTTTT.

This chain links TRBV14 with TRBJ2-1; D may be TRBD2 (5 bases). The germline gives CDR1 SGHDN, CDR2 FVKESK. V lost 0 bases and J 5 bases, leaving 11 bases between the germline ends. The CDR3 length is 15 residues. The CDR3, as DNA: TGTGCCAGCAGCCAAGATCGGGCGGGTGACAATGAGCAGTTCTTC. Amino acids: CASSQDRAGDNEQFF. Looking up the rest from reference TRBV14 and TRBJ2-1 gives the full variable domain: EAGVTQFPSHSVIEKGQTVTLRCDPISGHDNLYWYRRVMGKEIKFLLHFVKESKQDESGMPNNRFLAERTGGTYSTLKVQPAELEDSGVYFCASSQDRAGDNEQFFGPGTRLTVL.

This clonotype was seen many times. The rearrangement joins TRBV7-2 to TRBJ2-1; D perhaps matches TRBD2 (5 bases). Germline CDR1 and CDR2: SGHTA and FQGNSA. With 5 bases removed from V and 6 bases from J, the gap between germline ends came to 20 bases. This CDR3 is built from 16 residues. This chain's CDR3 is CASSLNGIYVPNEQFF. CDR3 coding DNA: TGTGCCAGCAGCCTAAACGGGATCTATGTACCCAATGAGCAGTTCTTC.

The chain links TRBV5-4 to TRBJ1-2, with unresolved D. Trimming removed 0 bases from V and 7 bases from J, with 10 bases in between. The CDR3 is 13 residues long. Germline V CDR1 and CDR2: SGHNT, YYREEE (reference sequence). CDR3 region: CASSLDLSSGYTF. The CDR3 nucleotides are TGTGCCAGCAGCTTGGATTTATCTAGTGGCTACACCTTC.

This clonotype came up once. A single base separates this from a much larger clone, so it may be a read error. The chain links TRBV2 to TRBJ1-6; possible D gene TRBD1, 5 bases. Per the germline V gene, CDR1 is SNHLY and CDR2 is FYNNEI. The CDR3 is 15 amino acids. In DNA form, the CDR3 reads TGTGCCAGCAGTGTCGACAGTCCTTATAGTTCACCCCTCCACTTT. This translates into CASSVDSPYSSPLHF.

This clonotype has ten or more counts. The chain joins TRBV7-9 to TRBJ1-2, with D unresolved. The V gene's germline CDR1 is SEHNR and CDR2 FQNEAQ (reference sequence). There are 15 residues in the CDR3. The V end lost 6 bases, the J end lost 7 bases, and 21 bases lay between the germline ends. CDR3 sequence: CASRSLYPQEAGYTF. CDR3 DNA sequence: TGTGCCAGCAGATCCTTGTATCCTCAGGAGGCTGGCTACACCTTC.

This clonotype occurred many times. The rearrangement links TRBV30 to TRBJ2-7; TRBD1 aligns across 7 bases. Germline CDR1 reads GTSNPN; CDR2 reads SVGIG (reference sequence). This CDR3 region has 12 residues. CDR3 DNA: TGTGCGATTACCGACAGGGAATACGAGCAGTACTTC. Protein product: CAITDREYEQYF.

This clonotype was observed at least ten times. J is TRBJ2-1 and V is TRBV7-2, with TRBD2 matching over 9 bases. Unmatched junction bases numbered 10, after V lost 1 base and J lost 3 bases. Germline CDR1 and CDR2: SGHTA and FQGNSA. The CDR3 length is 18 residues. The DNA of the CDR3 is TGTGCCAGCAGCTTAGTGCCCGGGGCTAGCGGGGTCTACAATGAGCAGTTCTTC. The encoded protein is CASSLVPGASGVYNEQFF.

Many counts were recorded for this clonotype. CDR3 bases: TGTGCCTGGAGGGTAGGGTCAGATACGCAGTATTTT. This gives the protein CAWRVGSDTQYF. The chain carries TRBV30 and TRBJ2-3; D unresolved. Germline lookup yields CDR1 GTSNPN and CDR2 SVGIG (reference sequence). Trimming pared 3 bases from V and 4 bases from J, leaving 8 bases between. The CDR3 loop spans 12 amino acids.

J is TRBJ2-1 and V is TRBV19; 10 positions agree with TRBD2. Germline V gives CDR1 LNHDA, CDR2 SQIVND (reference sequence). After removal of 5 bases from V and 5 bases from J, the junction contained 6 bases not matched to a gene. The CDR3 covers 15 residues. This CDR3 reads CASSELAGKNNEQFF. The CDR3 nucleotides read TGTGCCAGTAGTGAACTAGCGGGAAAGAACAATGAGCAGTTCTTC.

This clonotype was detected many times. The CDR3 spells CASSRVGYSNQPQHF. The CDR3 DNA reads as TGTGCCAGCAGCCGGGTGGGGTATAGCAATCAGCCCCAGCATTTT. The V call is TRBV27, the J call TRBJ1-5, with no clear D. Trimming cost V 6 bases and J 0 bases, with 12 bases left between them. In germline, CDR1 is MNHEY, CDR2 SMNVEV (reference sequence). The CDR3 extends over 15 amino acids.

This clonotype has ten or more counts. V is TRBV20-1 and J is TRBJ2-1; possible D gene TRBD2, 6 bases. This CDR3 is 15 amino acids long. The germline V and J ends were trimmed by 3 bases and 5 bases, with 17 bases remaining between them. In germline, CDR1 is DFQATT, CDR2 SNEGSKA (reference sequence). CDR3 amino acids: CSASEGSAGNNEQFF. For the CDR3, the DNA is TGCAGTGCTAGCGAGGGATCGGCGGGGAACAATGAGCAGTTCTTC.

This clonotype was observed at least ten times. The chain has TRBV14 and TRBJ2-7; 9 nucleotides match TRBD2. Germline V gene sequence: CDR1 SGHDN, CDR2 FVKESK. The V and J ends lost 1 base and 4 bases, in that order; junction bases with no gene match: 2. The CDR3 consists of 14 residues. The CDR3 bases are TGTGCCAGCAGCCAAGGCGGGAGGGGGTACGAGCAGTACTTC. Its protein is CASSQGGRGYEQYF.

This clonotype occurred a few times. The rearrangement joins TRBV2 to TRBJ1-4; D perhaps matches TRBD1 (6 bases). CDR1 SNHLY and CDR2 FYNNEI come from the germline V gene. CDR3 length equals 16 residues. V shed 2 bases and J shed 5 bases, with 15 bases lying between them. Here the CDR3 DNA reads TGTGCCAGCAGTGAATTACAGGGTTTGGAGAATGAAAAACTGTTTTTT. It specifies CASSELQGLENEKLFF.

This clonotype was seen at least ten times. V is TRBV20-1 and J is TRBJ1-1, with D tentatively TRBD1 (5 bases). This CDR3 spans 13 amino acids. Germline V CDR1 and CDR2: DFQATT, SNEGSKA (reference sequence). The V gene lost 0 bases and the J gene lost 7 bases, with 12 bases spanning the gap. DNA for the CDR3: TGCAGTGCTAGAGATTCCTTAGGGGATGAAGCTTTCTTT. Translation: CSARDSLGDEAFF.

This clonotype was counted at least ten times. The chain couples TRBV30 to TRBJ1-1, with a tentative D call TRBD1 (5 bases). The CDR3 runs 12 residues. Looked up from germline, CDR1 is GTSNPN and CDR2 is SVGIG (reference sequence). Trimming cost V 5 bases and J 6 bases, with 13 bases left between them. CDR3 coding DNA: TGTGCCTGGCGCACAGGAGTAGCTGAAGCTTTCTTT. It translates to CAWRTGVAEAFF.

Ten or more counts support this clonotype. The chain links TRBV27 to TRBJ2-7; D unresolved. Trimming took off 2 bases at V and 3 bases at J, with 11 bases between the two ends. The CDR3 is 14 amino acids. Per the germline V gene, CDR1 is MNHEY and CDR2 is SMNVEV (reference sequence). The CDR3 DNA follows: TGTGCCAGCAGTTTACTGTACAAAGGCTACGAGCAGTACTTC. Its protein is CASSLLYKGYEQYF.

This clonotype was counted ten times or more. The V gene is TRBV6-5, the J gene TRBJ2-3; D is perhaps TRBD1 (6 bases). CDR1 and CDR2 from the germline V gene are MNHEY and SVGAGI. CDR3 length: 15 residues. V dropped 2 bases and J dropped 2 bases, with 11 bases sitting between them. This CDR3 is CASSYARGHTDTQYF. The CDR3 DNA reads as TGTGCCAGCAGTTACGCCAGGGGACACACAGATACGCAGTATTTT.

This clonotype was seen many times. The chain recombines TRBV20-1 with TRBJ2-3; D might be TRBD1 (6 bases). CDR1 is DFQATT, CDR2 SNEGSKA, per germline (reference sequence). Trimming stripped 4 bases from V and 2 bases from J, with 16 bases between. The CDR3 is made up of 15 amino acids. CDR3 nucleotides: TGCAGTGCTAAAAACAGGGATCGGTCCACAGATACGCAGTATTTT. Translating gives CSAKNRDRSTDTQYF.

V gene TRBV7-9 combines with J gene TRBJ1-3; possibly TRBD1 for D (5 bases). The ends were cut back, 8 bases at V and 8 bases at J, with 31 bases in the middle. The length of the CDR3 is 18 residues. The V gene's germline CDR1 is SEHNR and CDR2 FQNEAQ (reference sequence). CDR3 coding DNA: TGTGCCAGCCGCGGCGGAAAAAAGGGGCTCCGGGCAAAACACACCATATATTTT. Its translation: CASRGGKKGLRAKHTIYF.

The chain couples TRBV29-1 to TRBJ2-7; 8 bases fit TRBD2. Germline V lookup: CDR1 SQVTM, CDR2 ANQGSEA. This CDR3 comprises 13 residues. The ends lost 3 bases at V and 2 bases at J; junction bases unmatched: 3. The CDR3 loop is CSVEMTSAYEQYF. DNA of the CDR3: TGCAGCGTTGAGATGACTAGCGCCTACGAGCAGTACTTC.

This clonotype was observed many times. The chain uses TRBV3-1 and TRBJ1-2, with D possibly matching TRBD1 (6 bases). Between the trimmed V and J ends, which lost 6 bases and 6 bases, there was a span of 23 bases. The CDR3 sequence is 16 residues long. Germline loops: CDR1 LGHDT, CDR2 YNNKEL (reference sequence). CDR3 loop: CASSRQNRERSNGYTF. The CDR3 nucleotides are TGTGCCAGCAGTCGGCAAAACAGGGAAAGAAGTAATGGCTACACCTTC. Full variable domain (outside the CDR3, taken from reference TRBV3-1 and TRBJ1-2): DTAVSQTPKYLVTQMGNDKSIKCEQNLGHDTMYWYKQDSKKFLKIMFSYNNKELIINETVPNRFSPKSPDKAHLNLHINSLELGDSAVYFCASSRQNRERSNGYTFGSGTRLTVV.

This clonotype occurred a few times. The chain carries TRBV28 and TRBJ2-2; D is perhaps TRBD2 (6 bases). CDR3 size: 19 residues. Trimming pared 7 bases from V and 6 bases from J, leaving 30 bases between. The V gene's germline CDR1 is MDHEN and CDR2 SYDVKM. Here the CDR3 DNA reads TGTGCCAGCACCTGGATAGGCAGGAACCCTTCGGGGGTCGCCGGGGAGCTGTTTTTT. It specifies CASTWIGRNPSGVAGELFF.